A selection of T cell receptor beta chains follows, all from one sample in a study of CD8+CD57+ T cells in acquired aplastic anemia. TCRdb fed the reads into MiXCR, producing one record per CDR3 protein. The top ten clones hold 1% to 1.5% of a sample with under 350,000 distinct CDR3 sequences, roughly 61% of them seen once. The specimen was sorted CD4+, CD8+, or CD8+CD57+ T cells (not recorded which) from PBMCs. The source of these receptors is a human donor with aplastic anemia. The CDR3 runs from the conserved cysteine through the conserved F or W. Fields, in order: J gene, clone size, D gene, V gene, CDR3 protein, CDR3 DNA. The D gene is left open where the match is weak. Where a row states a size, it is once, few, many or the class of an expanded clone; other rows omit it.

>TRBJ1-2|NA|TRBD1|TRBV15
CAASSQEGRQGVIGYTF
TGTGCCGCCAGCAGCCAAGAAGGGAGGCAGGGGGTAATTGGCTACACCTTC
>TRBJ2-1|NA|NA|TRBV6-6
CASSYTQGGGDEQFF
TGTGCCAGCAGTTACACCCAGGGGGGGGGGGATGAGCAGTTCTTC
>TRBJ1-3|NA|NA|TRBV10-3
CARSRELGNTIYF
TGTGCCAGGAGCCGGGAATTGGGAAACACCATATATTTT
>TRBJ1-2|many|NA|TRBV7-9
CASSLNEGLGYGYTF
TGTGCCAGCAGCTTGAACGAGGGTTTGGGCTATGGCTACACCTTC
>TRBJ2-3|NA|TRBD2|TRBV20-1
CSARSASGGVTDTQYF
TGCAGTGCTAGATCCGCTAGCGGGGGGGTTACAGATACGCAGTATTTT
>TRBJ1-1|NA|NA|TRBV7-8
CASSPSRMNTEAFF
TGTGCCAGCTCACCATCAAGGATGAACACTGAAGCTTTCTTT
>TRBJ2-3|once|NA|TRBV15
CATSRSPPTEHPTDTQYF
TGTGCCACCAGCAGAAGTCCCCCGACCGAGCACCCCACAGATACGCAGTATTTT
>TRBJ2-1|few|TRBD2|TRBV20-1
CSARVAGASYNEQFF
TGCAGTGCTAGGGTAGCGGGAGCGTCCTACAATGAGCAGTTCTTC
>TRBJ2-7|NA|TRBD1|TRBV5-5
CASSRDRGPYEQYF
TGTGCCAGCAGCCGGGACAGGGGCCCCTACGAGCAGTACTTC
>TRBJ1-1|many|NA|TRBV29-1
CSVGTVNTEAFF
TGCAGCGTTGGGACGGTGAACACTGAAGCTTTCTTT
>TRBJ2-1|NA|NA|TRBV19
CASSIGAGNEQFF
TGTGCCAGTAGTATAGGGGCGGGCAATGAGCAGTTCTTC
>TRBJ2-3|many|TRBD2|TRBV7-8
CASSASGGRADTQYF
TGTGCCAGCAGCGCCTCGGGGGGGCGGGCAGATACGCAGTATTTT
>TRBJ2-7|once|NA|TRBV19
CASSYAGQYYEQYF
TGTGCCAGTAGCTATGCGGGACAATACTACGAGCAGTACTTC
>TRBJ2-1|NA|NA|TRBV2
CASSVRTSNNEQFF
TGTGCCAGCAGTGTCCGGACTTCAAACAATGAGCAGTTCTTC
>TRBJ1-2|NA|TRBD1|TRBV29-1
CSVGSAGGFGYTF
TGCAGCGTTGGGAGCGCAGGGGGCTTTGGCTACACCTTC
>TRBJ2-5|NA|TRBD1|TRBV7-2
CASSEGTGRETQYF
TGTGCCAGCAGTGAGGGGACAGGGCGAGAGACCCAGTACTTC
>TRBJ1-1|once|NA|TRBV4-3
CASSGATEAFF
TGCGCCAGCAGCGGGGCGACTGAAGCTTTCTTT
>TRBJ2-7|NA|NA|TRBV20-1
CSARDVGQSYEQYF
TGCAGTGCTAGAGATGTGGGGCAGTCCTACGAGCAGTACTTC
>TRBJ2-3|NA|TRBD2|TRBV5-4
CASSSTGGLPYNEQYF
TGTGCCAGCAGCTCGACGGGGGGGCTGCCCTACAATGAGCAGTATTTT
>TRBJ2-1|NA|NA|TRBV2
CASSLSLGADEQFF
TGTGCCAGCAGCTTATCGCTAGGAGCGGATGAGCAGTTCTTC
>TRBJ1-5|NA|TRBD1|TRBV6-5
CASSEQGYNQPQHF
TGTGCCAGCAGTGAACAGGGGTACAATCAGCCCCAGCATTTT
>TRBJ2-5|few|NA|TRBV2
CASSEGVGRQTQYF
TGTGCCAGCAGTGAAGGGGTGGGGCGACAGACCCAGTACTTC
>TRBJ1-1|NA|TRBD1|TRBV29-1
CSVVGIQGDTEAFF
TGCAGCGTCGTTGGGATCCAGGGGGACACTGAAGCTTTCTTT
>TRBJ1-2|NA|TRBD1|TRBV19
CASSGGTGNYGYTF
TGTGCCAGTAGTGGAGGGACAGGGAACTATGGCTACACCTTC
>TRBJ2-1|few|NA|TRBV19
CASSALVEQFF
TGTGCCAGTAGTGCCCTGGTTGAGCAGTTCTTC
>TRBJ1-2|NA|NA|TRBV9
CASSVGSAAPNYGYTF
TGTGCCAGCAGCGTAGGGTCGGCAGCCCCTAACTATGGCTACACCTTC
>TRBJ2-1|NA|TRBD1|TRBV5-1
CASSLLGQGIAEQFF
TGCGCCAGCAGCTTGTTGGGACAGGGGATAGCTGAGCAGTTCTTC
>TRBJ1-1|NA|TRBD1|TRBV10-3
CAILGQGASNTEAFF
TGTGCCATCTTAGGACAGGGGGCGTCGAACACTGAAGCTTTCTTT
>TRBJ2-5|once|NA|TRBV7-2
CASSVDRTYTPSETQYF
TGTGCCAGCAGCGTGGACAGAACCTATACCCCATCGGAGACCCAGTACTTC
>TRBJ2-7|NA|NA|TRBV29-1
CSVTADEQYF
TGCAGCGTGACAGCGGACGAGCAGTACTTC
>TRBJ2-7|NA|TRBD1|TRBV5-1
CASSTGQPNYEQYF
TGCGCCAGCAGCACGGGACAGCCAAACTACGAGCAGTACTTC
>TRBJ1-5|many|NA|TRBV19
CASSFIDQPQHF
TGTGCCAGCTCCTTCATAGATCAGCCCCAGCATTTT
>TRBJ2-3|NA|TRBD2|TRBV5-1
CASSTGTSGIDTQYF
TGCGCCAGCAGCACCGGGACTAGCGGGATAGATACGCAGTATTTT
>TRBJ2-7|NA|NA|TRBV10-2
CASSTHLYEQYF
TGCGCCAGCAGTACCCACCTTTACGAGCAGTACTTC
>TRBJ1-2|many|NA|TRBV20-1
CSAMRNYGYTF
TGCAGTGCTATGAGGAACTATGGCTACACCTTC
>TRBJ2-3|few|NA|TRBV24-1
CATSDPGRSGADTQYF
TGTGCCACCAGTGACCCGGGAAGATCGGGGGCCGATACGCAGTATTTT
>TRBJ1-5|few|NA|TRBV24-1
CATSDFGGPQHF
TGTGCCACCAGTGACTTTGGTGGGCCCCAGCATTTT
>TRBJ2-4|NA|TRBD2|TRBV29-1
CSVARGGGKNIQYF
TGCAGCGTTGCCCGGGGGGGGGGGAAAAACATTCAGTACTTC
>TRBJ1-1|many|NA|TRBV30
CAWSGSGPEAFF
TGTGCCTGGAGTGGCTCGGGGCCCGAAGCTTTCTTT